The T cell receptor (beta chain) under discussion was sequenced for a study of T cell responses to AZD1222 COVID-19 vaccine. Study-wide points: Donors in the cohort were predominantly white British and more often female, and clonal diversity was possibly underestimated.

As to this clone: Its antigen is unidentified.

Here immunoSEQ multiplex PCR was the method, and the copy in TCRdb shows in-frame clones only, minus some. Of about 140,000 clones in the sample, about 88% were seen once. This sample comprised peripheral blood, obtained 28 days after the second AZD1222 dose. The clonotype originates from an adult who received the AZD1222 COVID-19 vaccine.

CDR3 region: CASSSVAGAPKTTKQYF. In nucleotides, the CDR3 is TGTGCCAGCAGCAGCGTAGCGGGAGCTCCCAAGACAACGAAGCAGTACTTC. The gene calls are TRBV21-1 and TRBJ2-7; TRBD2, the table's D call, was not compared with the DNA. TRBV21-1 is termed a pseudogene. CDR3 length: 17 residues.